The 28 T cell receptor beta chains presented below share a single source sample, sequenced in a study of cytomegalovirus exposure and HLA in healthy donors. Primers for the PCR totalled 60 Vbeta and 13 Jbeta. The data were produced by immunoSEQ multiplex PCR, yet TCRdb's version contains in-frame clones alone and is incomplete. The sample holds 20,000 to 25,000 clones. Sequencing was done on a sample of PBMCs. These TCRs come from a male donor in good health and CMV-seropositive.

This clone counts as medium-sized (0.01 to 0.1%) by frequency. This sequence joins TRBV6-1 and TRBJ1-1; D unresolved. Between the trimmed V and J ends, which lost 2 bases and 2 bases, there was a span of 9 bases. This CDR3 is 14 amino acids long. The germline gives CDR1 MNHNS, CDR2 SASEGT. The CDR3 protein is CASSELEENTEAFF. The CDR3 DNA follows: TGTGCCAGCAGTGAACTCGAGGAAAACACTGAAGCTTTCTTT.

V is TRBV29-1 and J is TRBJ1-4; 10 bases agree with TRBD1. The J segment lost 5 bases and the V segment lost 5 bases, leaving 2 bases of the junction unmatched. The germline CDR1 and CDR2 sequences are SQVTM and ANQGSEA. The CDR3 consists of 13 residues. In nucleotides, the CDR3 is TGCAGCGTTCTGACAGGGGGCAATGAAAAACTGTTTTTT. Translating gives CSVLTGGNEKLFF.

The chain joins TRBV6-6 to TRBJ2-1; D may be TRBD2 (5 bases). Germline values: CDR1 MNHNY, CDR2 SVGAGI (reference sequence). V was pared by 2 bases and J by 8 bases, with 13 bases between. The CDR3 extends over 14 amino acids. The chain's CDR3 is CASSYSRDWDEQFF. DNA of the CDR3: TGTGCCAGCAGTTACAGCCGGGATTGGGATGAGCAGTTCTTC.

The chain is built from TRBV29-1 and TRBJ1-1; 8 bases agree with TRBD1. The V gene end was trimmed by 3 bases and the J gene end by 4 bases; junction bases not matched to a gene: 4. This CDR3 region has 13 residues. Germline assignment: CDR1 SQVTM and CDR2 ANQGSEA. For the CDR3, the DNA is TGCAGCGTTGAGGAGACAGGGGTCACTGAAGCTTTCTTT. This translates into CSVEETGVTEAFF.

The chain uses TRBV5-1 and TRBJ1-3; D gene unclear. The CDR3 runs to 15 residues. Per germline, CDR1 SGHRS and CDR2 YFSETQ. Trimming stripped 0 bases from V and 2 bases from J, with 9 bases between. In DNA, the CDR3 is TGCGCCAGCAGCTTGGAAACCACAGCTGGAAACACCATATATTTT. Protein: CASSLETTAGNTIYF.

The CDR3 protein is CASSLPQNYGYTF. The CDR3 nucleotides are TGTGCCAGCAGTTTACCACAGAACTATGGCTACACCTTC. The chain uses TRBV28 and TRBJ1-2; D unclear. Germline-derived CDR1 and CDR2 are MDHEN and SYDVKM. The V gene lost 2 bases and the J gene lost 2 bases, with 6 bases spanning the gap. CDR3 length equals 13 residues.

The rearrangement uses TRBV4-3 and TRBJ2-7, with D possibly being TRBD1 (6 bases). Trimming left V 5 bases short and J 4 bases short, with 18 bases between. There are 15 residues in the CDR3. From germline, CDR1 is LGHNA and CDR2 YSLEER. In DNA, the CDR3 is TGCGCCAGCAGCTATTCTCTACAGGGTGCTTACGAGCAGTACTTC. Encoded protein: CASSYSLQGAYEQYF.

The rearrangement uses TRBV4-1 and TRBJ2-3; 7 nucleotides align to TRBD2. The germline gives CDR1 MGHRA, CDR2 YSYEKL. This CDR3 region has 16 residues. V gave up 0 bases and J gave up 5 bases; unmatched junction bases: 8. Written as DNA, the CDR3 is TGCGCCAGCAGCCAAGATCGGCGGGAGTGGGTAGATACGCAGTATTTT. Translated: CASSQDRREWVDTQYF.

The chain joins TRBV6-5 to TRBJ2-7, with a weak D call TRBD1 (5 bases). V lost 2 bases and J 0 bases, leaving 8 bases between the germline ends. Germline V gene sequence: CDR1 MNHEY, CDR2 SVGAGI. The CDR3 is made up of 14 amino acids. CDR3: CASSYAGASYEQYF. CDR3 DNA: TGTGCCAGCAGTTACGCTGGGGCCTCCTACGAGCAGTACTTC.

The CDR3 nucleotides are TGTGCCAGTAGTATTACTGCGAACACTGAAGCTTTCTTT. It yields the protein CASSITANTEAFF. The chain employs TRBV19 and TRBJ1-1; D is ambiguous. The ends were cut back, 3 bases at V and 1 base at J, with 6 bases in the middle. Germline CDR1 LNHDA, CDR2 SQIVND (reference sequence). The CDR3 runs 13 residues. Complete variable domain (other parts from reference TRBV19 and TRBJ1-1): DGGITQSPKYLFRKEGQNVTLSCEQNLNHDAMYWYRQDPGQGLRLIYYSQIVNDFQKGDIAEGYSVSREKKESFPLTVTSAQKNPTAFYLCASSITANTEAFFGQGTRLTVV.

The chain employs TRBV30 and TRBJ2-2, with a weak D call TRBD1 (6 bases). The germline V gene has CDR1 GTSNPN and CDR2 SVGIG (reference sequence). The CDR3 is 19 amino acids. Deletions cut 0 bases from V and 0 bases from J, with 20 bases between. The CDR3 sequence: CAWSVLTGYLDPNTGELFF. The DNA for the CDR3 is TGTGCCTGGAGTGTATTGACAGGCTATTTAGACCCGAACACCGGGGAGCTGTTTTTT. Combining the CDR3 with reference TRBV30 and TRBJ2-2 gives the whole variable domain SQTIHQWPATLVQPVGSPLSLECTVEGTSNPNLYWYRQAAGRGLQLLFYSVGIGQISSEVPQNLSASRPQDRQFILSSKKLLLSDSGFYLCAWSVLTGYLDPNTGELFFGEGSRLTVL.

The chain couples TRBV6-1 to TRBJ1-2, with D possibly matching TRBD1 (5 bases). Germline V CDR1 and CDR2: MNHNS, SASEGT. The CDR3 totals 14 residues. The V and J ends lost 3 bases and 4 bases respectively, with 12 bases between them. The CDR3 here is CASSEVETVYGYTF. The CDR3 nucleotides read TGTGCCAGCAGTGAGGTAGAGACAGTCTATGGCTACACCTTC.

The V and J genes are TRBV9 and TRBJ1-6; no firm D call. The V gene's germline CDR1 is SGDLS and CDR2 YYNGEE. Trimming removed 0 bases from V and 7 bases from J, with 11 bases in between. The CDR3 length is 15 residues. CDR3 region: CASSVDWGDNSPLHF. In nucleotides, the CDR3 is TGTGCCAGCAGCGTAGATTGGGGAGACAATTCACCCCTCCACTTT. Based on the CDR3 plus reference TRBV9 and TRBJ1-6, the full variable domain is DSGVTQTPKHLITATGQRVTLRCSPRSGDLSVYWYQQSLDQGLQFLIQYYNGEERAKGNILERFSAQQFPDLHSELNLSSLELGDSALYFCASSVDWGDNSPLHFGNGTRLTVT.

V is TRBV7-6 and J is TRBJ1-6; no clear D gene. CDR1 and CDR2 from the germline V gene are SGHVS and FNYEAQ. With 2 bases removed from V and 7 bases from J, the gap between germline ends came to 9 bases. CDR3 length: 14 amino acids. CDR3 protein: CASSLSGDNSPLHF. CDR3 nucleotides: TGTGCCAGCAGCTTAAGCGGAGACAATTCACCCCTCCACTTT.

The rearrangement links TRBV28 to TRBJ1-1, with 11 bases identical to TRBD1. In germline, CDR1 is MDHEN, CDR2 SYDVKM. Trimming took 5 bases from V and 10 from J; bases not matched to a gene: 12. The CDR3 totals 15 residues. Here the CDR3 DNA reads TGTGCCAGCAGTACCGATCCGGGACAGGGGGAGGTAGCTTTCTTT. As protein: CASSTDPGQGEVAFF.

Here the CDR3 DNA reads TGTGCCAGCAGTTTCGAACGGGACACCTACTCCTACGAGCAGTACTTC. Translated: CASSFERDTYSYEQYF. The gene calls are TRBV28 and TRBJ2-7; weak D call: TRBD1 (6 bases). There are 16 residues in the CDR3. The ends were cut back, 3 bases at V and 0 bases at J, with 15 bases in the middle. Germline V gene sequence: CDR1 MDHEN, CDR2 SYDVKM.

The rearrangement links TRBV28 to TRBJ1-1; the D is unclear. The germline V gene has CDR1 MDHEN and CDR2 SYDVKM. V was clipped by 2 bases and J by 1 base, with 8 bases between them. The CDR3 contains 14 residues. CDR3 DNA sequence: TGTGCCAGCAGTTTAATTCAGGAGAACACTGAAGCTTTCTTT. Translating it yields CASSLIQENTEAFF. The full variable domain, completed using reference TRBV28 and TRBJ1-1, is DVKVTQSSRYLVKRTGEKVFLECVQDMDHENMFWYRQDPGLGLRLIYFSYDVKMKEKGDIPEGYSVSREKKERFSLILESASTNQTSMYLCASSLIQENTEAFFGQGTRLTVV.

The V gene is TRBV5-1, the J gene TRBJ1-4, with D possibly being TRBD1 (5 bases). The ends were cut back, 1 base at V and 8 bases at J, with 18 bases in the middle. CDR1 and CDR2 from the germline V gene are SGHRS and YFSETQ. The CDR3 is made up of 16 amino acids. This chain's CDR3 is CASSLLPAGYEEKLFF. DNA for the CDR3: TGCGCCAGCAGCTTGTTGCCGGCAGGGTATGAAGAAAAACTGTTTTTT.

The rearrangement joins TRBV12-5 to TRBJ1-2, with TRBD1 matching 9 bases. From germline, CDR1 is LGHNT and CDR2 FRNRAP. This CDR3 spans 13 amino acids. J gave up 4 bases and V 5 bases, and 2 bases lay outside the gene matches. The CDR3 loop reads CASGAGQGYGYTF. In DNA, the CDR3 is TGTGCTAGTGGTGCGGGACAGGGCTATGGCTACACCTTC. The full variable domain, its missing parts supplied by reference TRBV12-5 and TRBJ1-2, is DARVTQTPRHKVTEMGQEVTMRCQPILGHNTVFWYRQTMMQGLELLAYFRNRAPLDDSGMPKDRFSAEMPDATLATLKIQPSEPRDSAVYFCASGAGQGYGYTFGSGTRLTVV.

The chain carries TRBV9 and TRBJ1-6; tentative D call: TRBD1 (5 bases). V lost 2 bases to trimming and J lost 8 bases, with 8 bases between them. Germline CDR1 and CDR2: SGDLS and YYNGEE. CDR3 length: 13 residues. CDR3 amino acids: CASSVRRDSPLHF. The CDR3 region has the DNA TGTGCCAGCAGCGTGCGCAGGGATTCACCCCTCCACTTT.

This clone is called medium-sized based on its frequency. This chain joins TRBV28 and TRBJ2-1; 7 bases line up with TRBD1. J gave up 1 base and V 8 bases, and 8 bases lay outside the gene matches. CDR1 and CDR2 (germline): MDHEN, SYDVKM. The CDR3 has 15 amino acids. The CDR3 region is CASCQGDSSYNEQFF. The CDR3 DNA reads as TGTGCCAGCTGCCAAGGGGACAGTTCCTACAATGAGCAGTTCTTC.

The chain links TRBV6-1 to TRBJ1-2, with D perhaps TRBD1 (5 bases). CDR3 length equals 14 residues. Looked up from germline, CDR1 is MNHNS and CDR2 is SASEGT. V gave up 3 bases and J gave up 5 bases, with 13 bases separating them. CDR3 sequence: CASSDSGSEYGYTF. The DNA for the CDR3 is TGTGCCAGCAGTGACTCAGGGTCGGAATATGGCTACACCTTC.

In DNA form, the CDR3 reads TGTGCCTGGAGTCCTCCCAATCAGCCCCAGCATTTT. Protein: CAWSPPNQPQHF. The chain couples TRBV30 to TRBJ1-5; no reliable D call. This CDR3 spans 12 amino acids. Looked up from germline, CDR1 is GTSNPN and CDR2 is SVGIG (reference sequence). The V end was cut by 2 bases, the J end by 3 bases, with 5 bases between.

The chain has TRBV2 and TRBJ1-2; D may be TRBD1 (6 bases). Germline values: CDR1 SNHLY, CDR2 FYNNEI. V shed 4 bases and J shed 1 base, with 13 bases lying between them. The CDR3 runs to 15 residues. The CDR3 sequence: CASSAGRGLNYGYTF. The CDR3 coding sequence is TGTGCCAGCAGTGCAGGGCGGGGGCTTAACTATGGCTACACCTTC.

The V gene is TRBV7-6, the J gene TRBJ1-3; D remains ambiguous. V was shortened by 5 bases and J by 0 bases, with 8 bases between the two germline ends. The CDR3 covers 14 residues. The germline gives CDR1 SGHVS, CDR2 FNYEAQ. DNA for the CDR3: TGTGCCAGCAGCGCAGATTTCTCTGGAAACACCATATATTTT. Protein product: CASSADFSGNTIYF.

The rearrangement links TRBV6-4 to TRBJ1-2, with D tentatively TRBD1 (5 bases). Germline V lookup: CDR1 MRHNA, CDR2 SNTAGT. Trimming removed 5 bases at V and 1 base at J, with 8 bases between. The CDR3 sequence is 13 residues long. CDR3 in amino acids: CASSIDSNYGYTF. CDR3 DNA sequence: TGTGCCAGCAGTATCGACAGTAACTATGGCTACACCTTC.

The rearrangement joins TRBV29-1 to TRBJ1-1, with D uncertain. Trimming pared 7 bases from V and 1 base from J, leaving 10 bases between. The CDR3 totals 12 residues. Germline V gene data show CDR1 as SQVTM and CDR2 as ANQGSEA. CDR3 coding DNA: TGCAGCGCTCGGGATTCGAACACTGAAGCTTTCTTT. It encodes CSARDSNTEAFF. The full variable domain, its missing parts supplied by reference TRBV29-1 and TRBJ1-1, is SAVISQKPSRDICQRGTSLTIQCQVDSQVTMMFWYRQQPGQSLTLIATANQGSEATYESGFVIDKFPISRPNLTFSTLTVSNMSPEDSSIYLCSARDSNTEAFFGQGTRLTVV.

The CDR3 DNA is TGTGCCAGCTCACCAGGCCCAACCAACTATGGCTACACCTTC. Translated, it gives CASSPGPTNYGYTF. V and J are TRBV18 and TRBJ1-2; unclear D gene. Trimming removed 2 bases from V and 2 bases from J, with 9 bases in between. Germline values: CDR1 KGHSH, CDR2 LQKENI. There are 14 residues in the CDR3.